This T cell receptor beta chain stems from a study of cytomegalovirus exposure and HLA in healthy donors. The PCR was carried out with 60 Vbeta primers and 13 Jbeta primers. Only in-frame clones appear in the TCRdb table, and some are missing; sequencing was by immunoSEQ multiplex PCR. The sample shows tens of thousands of clones, about four fifths of them seen only once. CDR1 and CDR2 (germline): SQVTM, ANQGSEA. V lost 4 bases and J lost 7, with 23 bases in between. This CDR3 has 16 residues. The V call is TRBV29-1, the J call TRBJ1-5; unclear D gene. This sequence was found in a man aged 45-60 years in good health and CMV-seronegative. The sample taken for sequencing was PBMCs. Written as DNA, the CDR3 is TGCAGCGTTGGTACTACCGCCCGAGAAAATTTACAGCCCCAGCATTTT. Its translation: CSVGTTARENLQPQHF. Using reference TRBV29-1 and TRBJ1-5 for the parts outside the CDR3, the full variable domain is SAVISQKPSRDICQRGTSLTIQCQVDSQVTMMFWYRQQPGQSLTLIATANQGSEATYESGFVIDKFPISRPNLTFSTLTVSNMSPEDSSIYLCSVGTTARENLQPQHFGDGTRLSIL.